These 15 T cell receptor beta chains share one sample of origin, sequenced in a study of T cell responses to AZD1222 COVID-19 vaccine. TCRdb's copy holds only in-frame clones and misses some; the assay was immunoSEQ multiplex PCR. The sample has more than 85,000 clones; about 94% are singletons. The starting material was peripheral blood, obtained 28 days after the second AZD1222 dose. These receptors all stem from an adult who received the AZD1222 COVID-19 vaccine.

The CDR3 nucleotides read TGTGCCAATACGAGGTCTACAGTTCGCGGGAGGGGCTCACCCCTCCACTTT. It specifies CANTRSTVRGRGSPLHF. The rearrangement joins TRBV25-1 to TRBJ1-6; the D gene is possibly TRBD1 (5 bases). The CDR3 is 17 amino acids. Trimming took 10 bases from V and 10 from J, leaving 29 bases between them. Germline CDR1 MGHDK, CDR2 SYGVNS.

J is TRBJ2-7 and V is TRBV29-1, with D possibly matching TRBD1 (6 bases). The CDR3 has 15 amino acids. V dropped 6 bases and J dropped 5 bases, with 23 bases sitting between them. Germline-derived CDR1 and CDR2 are SQVTM and ANQGSEA. The CDR3, as DNA: TGCAGCGTGGCCGGGGACACCTCCTTGTCCCACGAGCAGTACTTC. Amino acids: CSVAGDTSLSHEQYF.

The chain recombines TRBV6-5 with TRBJ1-1, with D possibly TRBD1 on 5 matching bases. From germline, CDR1 is MNHEY and CDR2 SVGAGI. Trimming left V 10 bases short and J 11 bases short, with 20 bases between. CDR3 length: 12 amino acids. The CDR3 coding sequence is TGTGCCACTGCGCCAAGGGGCATGGGTGCTTTCTTT. Translated: CATAPRGMGAFF.

The chain links TRBV9 to TRBJ1-2; TRBD1 matches 7 bases. The CDR3 contains 13 residues. The germline CDR1 and CDR2 sequences are SGDLS and YYNGEE. J gave up 1 base and V 6 bases, and 3 bases lay outside the gene matches. CDR3 residues: CASKGQHNYGYTF. The CDR3 DNA is TGTGCCAGCAAGGGACAGCATAACTATGGCTACACCTTC.

The V call is TRBV29-1, the J call TRBJ2-2; the D is unclear. The CDR3 length is 12 residues. V was shortened by 4 bases and J by 0 bases, with 3 bases between the two germline ends. CDR1 is SQVTM, CDR2 ANQGSEA, per germline. CDR3 sequence: CSVASNTGELFF. The DNA for the CDR3 is TGCAGCGTTGCATCGAACACCGGGGAGCTGTTTTTT.

This chain joins TRBV18 and TRBJ2-1; 10 positions match TRBD2. Germline assignment: CDR1 KGHSH and CDR2 LQKENI. V lost 0 bases and J lost 4; bases outside the gene matches: 6. This CDR3 spans 17 amino acids. The CDR3 sequence is CASSPPASGSDYNEQFF. CDR3 nucleotides: TGTGCCAGCTCACCACCGGCTAGCGGGAGTGATTACAATGAGCAGTTCTTC.

CDR3 sequence (DNA): TGTGCCAGCAGCTTAGTGGCGGGAGCGAACTACAATGAGCAGTTCTTC. This translates into CASSLVAGANYNEQFF. The chain links TRBV11-3 to TRBJ2-1; 7 nucleotides match TRBD2. The germline CDR1 and CDR2 sequences are SGHNT and YENEEA. This CDR3 is 16 amino acids long. With V trimmed by 1 base and J by 3 bases, 6 bases remained unmatched.

The chain recombines TRBV19 with TRBJ1-2; the D gene is possibly TRBD1 (5 bases). This CDR3 has 15 amino acids. V gave up 7 bases and J gave up 8 bases, with 23 bases separating them. Germline CDR1 is LNHDA and CDR2 is SQIVND (reference sequence). The CDR3 here is CASTLGAGGKYGYTF. The CDR3 DNA follows: TGTGCCAGTACCCTTGGGGCAGGCGGGAAGTACGGCTACACCTTC. Full variable domain (rest looked up from reference TRBV19 and TRBJ1-2): DGGITQSPKYLFRKEGQNVTLSCEQNLNHDAMYWYRQDPGQGLRLIYYSQIVNDFQKGDIAEGYSVSREKKESFPLTVTSAQKNPTAFYLCASTLGAGGKYGYTFGSGTRLTVV.

The rearrangement joins TRBV18 to TRBJ2-7, with a weak D call TRBD1 (5 bases). CDR1 KGHSH and CDR2 LQKENI come from the germline V gene. Trimming left V 0 bases short and J 6 bases short, with 6 bases between. The CDR3 consists of 12 residues. CDR3 sequence: CASSPPGREQYF. As DNA, the CDR3 is TGTGCCAGCTCACCACCGGGGCGCGAGCAGTACTTC. Variable domain in full (rest from reference TRBV18 and TRBJ2-7): NAGVMQNPRHLVRRRGQEARLRCSPMKGHSHVYWYRQLPEEGLKFMVYLQKENIIDESGMPKERFSAEFPKEGPSILRIQQVVRGDSAAYFCASSPPGREQYFGPGTRLTVT.

Points on this clone: Germline is not matched at one junction end, which may reflect a read error. V and J are TRBV28 and TRBJ1-2; D not resolved. Germline CDR1 MDHEN, CDR2 SYDVKM. The length of the CDR3 is 12 residues. CDR3 amino acids: CASSHGDYGYTF. CDR3 bases: TGTGCCAGCAGTCATGGAGACTACGGCTACACCTTC.

The chain couples TRBV29-1 to TRBJ1-1; no definite D call. V lost 6 bases, J lost 4 bases, and 12 bases lay in between. Germline V CDR1 and CDR2: SQVTM, ANQGSEA. The CDR3 is made up of 12 amino acids. The CDR3 loop is CSVKGWGTEAFF. CDR3 DNA: TGCAGCGTCAAAGGGTGGGGCACTGAAGCTTTCTTT.

The genes are TRBV6-5 and TRBJ1-2; D might be TRBD1 (6 bases). This CDR3 region has 14 residues. From germline, CDR1 is MNHEY and CDR2 SVGAGI. V lost 7 bases and J 5 bases, leaving 17 bases between the germline ends. The CDR3 loop is CASTKTGGIYGYTF. In DNA form, the CDR3 reads TGTGCCAGCACCAAGACAGGCGGCATATATGGCTACACCTTC.

This rearrangement joins TRBV29-1 to TRBJ2-7; the D gene could be TRBD1 or TRBD2 (5 bases each). CDR3 size: 15 residues. Germline CDR1 and CDR2: SQVTM and ANQGSEA. Trimming removed 3 bases from V and 2 bases from J, with 17 bases in between. The CDR3 DNA sequence: TGCAGCGTTGAGGTAATTGGGGACGCGGCCTACGAGCAGTACTTC. Translation: CSVEVIGDAAYEQYF.

This sequence joins TRBV19 and TRBJ1-1; D is undetermined. V was cut by 4 bases and J by 0 bases, with 12 bases left in between. This CDR3 contains 15 residues. CDR1 and CDR2 (germline): LNHDA, SQIVND (reference sequence). The CDR3 DNA follows: TGTGCCAGTAGTACATACCGTCAGATGAACACTGAAGCTTTCTTT. Its protein is CASSTYRQMNTEAFF.

The V and J genes are TRBV6-5 and TRBJ1-5; D is ambiguous. V lost 2 bases and J 5 bases, leaving 7 bases between the germline ends. The CDR3 spans 13 residues. Germline V gene data show CDR1 as MNHEY and CDR2 as SVGAGI. This CDR3 is CASSYGRYQPQHF. CDR3 DNA: TGTGCCAGCAGTTACGGGAGGTATCAGCCCCAGCATTTT.